The 14 T cell receptor beta chains reported below all come from one sample, sequenced in a study of blood T cell repertoires in COVID-19. Clones were read by immunoSEQ multiplex PCR, and TCRdb kept only the in-frame ones, dropping some. The sample holds fewer than 250,000 clones, around 85% seen once. The sample consisted of peripheral blood. Receptors were obtained from an older woman with active or convalescent COVID-19.

The chain is built from TRBV6-5 and TRBJ1-2; 10 nucleotides match TRBD1. Germline CDR1 and CDR2: MNHEY and SVGAGI. V lost 4 bases to trimming and J lost 7 bases; unmatched junction nucleotides: 6. CDR3 size: 14 residues. The chain's CDR3 is CASSWRDRGSGYTF. Written as DNA, the CDR3 is TGTGCCAGCAGTTGGCGGGACAGGGGTTCTGGCTACACCTTC.

This chain connects TRBV19 to TRBJ2-3, with TRBD2 as a possible D gene (5 bases). Germline V gene sequence: CDR1 LNHDA, CDR2 SQIVND (reference sequence). V was clipped by 10 bases and J by 3 bases, with 8 bases between them. CDR3 length: 11 amino acids. CDR3 sequence (DNA): TGTGCCACGGCGGGTACAGATACGCAGTATTTT. Translated, it gives CATAGTDTQYF.

The rearrangement links TRBV2 to TRBJ1-1; TRBD1 aligns across 9 bases. Germline CDR1 is SNHLY and CDR2 is FYNNEI. The J segment lost 3 bases and the V segment lost 6 bases, leaving 5 bases of the junction unmatched. CDR3 size: 14 residues. The chain's CDR3 is CASSVRDRDTEAFF. CDR3 sequence (DNA): TGTGCCAGCAGCGTTAGGGACAGGGACACTGAAGCTTTCTTT.

This clone is a singleton in its sample. In DNA form, the CDR3 reads TGCAGCATCCGGAGGGCGGAGAACACTGAAGCTTTCTTT. Protein product: CSIRRAENTEAFF. This chain uses TRBV29-1 with TRBJ1-1; D uncertain. The CDR3 length is 13 residues. Germline CDR1 is SQVTM and CDR2 is ANQGSEA. Trimming removed 8 bases from V and 1 base from J, with 14 bases in between.

This chain links TRBV11-2 with TRBJ1-4, with 8 positions matching TRBD1. The germline V gene encodes CDR1 SGHAT and CDR2 FQNNGV. CDR3 length equals 17 residues. The J segment lost 3 bases and the V segment lost 2 bases, leaving 8 bases of the junction unmatched. The CDR3 here is CASSLRGQGAPNEKLFF. The DNA of the CDR3 is TGTGCCAGCAGCTTAAGAGGCCAGGGGGCCCCTAATGAAAAACTGTTTTTT. Using reference TRBV11-2 and TRBJ1-4 for the parts outside the CDR3, the full variable domain is EAGVAQSPRYKIIEKRQSVAFWCNPISGHATLYWYQQILGQGPKLLIQFQNNGVVDDSQLPKDRFSAERLKGVDSTLKIQPAKLEDSAVYLCASSLRGQGAPNEKLFFGSGTQLSVL.

The CDR3 nucleotides read TGTGCCACCAGTGAACAGACAGGGGGCTACAATGAGCAGTTCTTC. Translation gives CATSEQTGGYNEQFF. This chain connects TRBV24-1 to TRBJ2-1; the match to TRBD1 covers 9 bases. Germline-derived CDR1 and CDR2 are KGHDR and SFDVKD. The CDR3 extends over 15 amino acids. The V gene end was trimmed by 4 bases and the J gene end by 3 bases; junction bases not matched to a gene: 3.

This clone appeared a single time. The chain couples TRBV9 to TRBJ1-1, with 10 bases fitting TRBD1. V was pared by 6 bases and J by 4 bases, with 6 bases of the junction left unmatched. The CDR3 length is 14 residues. In germline, CDR1 is SGDLS, CDR2 YYNGEE. The CDR3 protein is CASTTRDRGTEAFF. CDR3 bases: TGTGCCAGCACCACCCGGGACAGGGGCACTGAAGCTTTCTTT.

The CDR3 bases are TGTGCCAGCAGCCTCCGATACAGTAATGAAAAACTGTTTTTT. Protein product: CASSLRYSNEKLFF. The chain employs TRBV6-5 and TRBJ1-4; D not certain. The ends were cut back, 6 bases at V and 4 bases at J, with 12 bases in the middle. The CDR3 totals 14 residues. From germline, CDR1 is MNHEY and CDR2 SVGAGI.

This clone was picked up a small number of times. In DNA, the CDR3 is TGTGCCAGCAGCTTAGTCTCAGGTACGAACACTGAAGCTTTCTTT. Its protein is CASSLVSGTNTEAFF. This chain links TRBV7-9 with TRBJ1-1; the D is unclear. V gave up 1 base and J gave up 1 base, with 10 bases separating them. Germline V CDR1 and CDR2: SEHNR, FQNEAQ (reference sequence). The CDR3 contains 15 residues. Combining the CDR3 with reference TRBV7-9 and TRBJ1-1 gives the whole variable domain DTGVSQNPRHKITKRGQNVTFRCDPISEHNRLYWYRQTLGQGPEFLTYFQNEAQLEKSRLLSDRFSAERPKGSFSTLEIQRTEQGDSAMYLCASSLVSGTNTEAFFGQGTRLTVV.

This clone was seen just once. The chain is built from TRBV7-8 and TRBJ2-7, with 12 nucleotides matching TRBD2. In germline, CDR1 is SGHVS, CDR2 FQNEAQ. Unmatched junction bases numbered 8, after V lost 5 bases and J lost 3 bases. CDR3 size: 16 residues. CDR3 sequence (DNA): TGTGCCAGCAGCCCCCTCCGGACTAGCGGGATCTACGAGCAGTACTTC. Amino acid sequence: CASSPLRTSGIYEQYF.

The chain has TRBV5-1 and TRBJ2-6; the D is unclear. This CDR3 contains 14 residues. From germline, CDR1 is SGHRS and CDR2 YFSETQ. V lost 3 bases, J lost 0 bases, and 4 bases lay in between. CDR3 sequence: CASSSSSGANVLTF. The DNA for the CDR3 is TGCGCCAGCAGCTCCTCCTCTGGGGCCAACGTCCTGACTTTC.

The gene calls are TRBV7-9 and TRBJ1-4; a weak D match, TRBD1 (5 bases). The germline V gene has CDR1 SEHNR and CDR2 FQNEAQ (reference sequence). This CDR3 is 15 amino acids long. V lost 3 bases, J lost 0 bases, and 8 bases lay in between. In DNA, the CDR3 is TGTGCCAGCAGCTTCGGGGGTACAACTAATGAAAAACTGTTTTTT. Residues: CASSFGGTTNEKLFF.

The chain has TRBV18 and TRBJ1-1, with 12 nucleotides matching TRBD1. The CDR3 sequence is 18 residues long. Unmatched junction bases numbered 13, after V lost 3 bases and J lost 5 bases. Germline loops: CDR1 KGHSH, CDR2 LQKENI. The CDR3 region is CASSPEGQGASWGTEAFF. DNA of the CDR3: TGTGCCAGCTCACCCGAGGGACAGGGGGCCAGTTGGGGGACTGAAGCTTTCTTT.

This sequence joins TRBV2 and TRBJ2-7; 7 bases align to TRBD2. Germline lookup yields CDR1 SNHLY and CDR2 FYNNEI. CDR3 length: 14 residues. V lost 5 bases, J lost 2 bases, and 6 bases stayed unmatched. The CDR3 nucleotides read TGTGCCAGCAGTTCGGGGAGGGCTACCTACGAGCAGTACTTC. Protein sequence: CASSSGRATYEQYF.